What follows describes a single TCR beta chain. There is no known antigen for this receptor. Per-base qualities were not stored, and no clone one base away is much larger. This sample stems from a study of T cell responses to AZD1222 COVID-19 vaccine (dated by TCRdb to the early 2020s). About the study as a whole: AZD1222 recipients with second doses at about 4 weeks or about 12 weeks were pooled, because spike-specific TCR depth and breadth did not differ between schedules. A total of 230 to 250 trial participants underwent TCR sequencing, of whom 200 to 220 received two doses of AZD1222 and about 25 received two doses of the MenACWY control vaccine. Trial participants were enrolled by age into subgroups of 18-55, 56-69 and 70-plus years, and about 150, 27 and 61 TCR-sequenced participants, respectively, were included in these subgroups. Results the study describes overall, beyond this receptor: The whole spike protein was spanned by vaccine-associated CD4 TCRs, and dominant responses were seen in regions 160-218 and 743-854. Because no samples from the day 14 peak response were available, repertoires could be characterized only after the peak T cell response. Conclusions about previously exposed vaccinees were limited because only a handful of AZD1222 recipients were SARS-CoV-2 seropositive at baseline. Participants were mostly white British, with more females than males. The authors suggested clonal diversity may have been underestimated. Reportedly, close to half of the unique spike-specific TCRs recognized epitopes lying outside the regions that are mutated in the B.1.351 and B.1.1.7 variants. In the small 56-69-year group, the increase in depth fell short of significance, most likely because of low power. A significant rise in spike-specific TCR breadth and depth was observed after two AZD1222 doses relative to day 0 and relative to MenACWY recipients.

The time point tag for this specimen amounts to: baseline before first vaccination. Vaccinee samples were obtained from the UK trials COV001 and COV002, which included a single-blind randomized controlled phase 2/3 trial of AZD1222 (ChAdOx1 nCoV-19) in healthy adults. For TCRbeta chain sequencing, PBMC samples were collected from trial participants at day 0 and at day 28 after the second dose. The CDR3 regions of human TCRbeta chains were analyzed by immunosequencing. The original methods were these. TCRs in the repertoires were matched against a reference library of SARS-CoV-2-specific TCRs that had been generated with the MIRA antigen-specificity platform. Breadth meant the fraction of unique TCRs that were SARS-CoV-2-associated, whereas depth meant the fraction of total T cells that were SARS-CoV-2-associated. Using the MIRA data, each spike-specific TCR was assigned both to the spike region to which the TCR was reactive and to a CD4 or CD8 class. Log10-transformed breadth and depth values were compared by one-way ANOVA with Sidak's multiple comparisons tests. TCRdb stores this immuneACCESS table with in-frame sequences only. Part of the clones is absent; in the studies checked, under half of the shortfall reflects unresolved V genes, and no reason is known for the rest. For V, J and clone size, that table is used; D and trimming come from the DNA. Within this sample are roughly 110,000 clones, with approximately 90% of them counted one time only. The ten largest clones add up to roughly 4.5% of the sample.

Trimming leaves V shorter by 1 base and J shorter by 3 bases, with the junction holding 16 bases beyond the gene matches. The CDR3, cysteine through phenylalanine, is 19 amino acids long. This entry keeps only the CDR3 DNA: 57 bases, framed from base 1. The germline V gene (reference sequence) provides CDR1 SEHNR and CDR2 FQNEAQ. The material was peripheral blood, obtained on day 0 of AZD1222 vaccination. The rearranged chain carries TRBV7-9 and TRBJ2-7, with 9 junctional bases fitting TRBD2. The clonotype was recovered from an adult in good health. The CDR3 here reads CASSLGVGLAEKFNYEQYF. The nucleotides read TGTGCCAGCAGCTTAGGTGTGGGACTAGCCGAGAAATTTAACTACGAGCAGTACTTC.